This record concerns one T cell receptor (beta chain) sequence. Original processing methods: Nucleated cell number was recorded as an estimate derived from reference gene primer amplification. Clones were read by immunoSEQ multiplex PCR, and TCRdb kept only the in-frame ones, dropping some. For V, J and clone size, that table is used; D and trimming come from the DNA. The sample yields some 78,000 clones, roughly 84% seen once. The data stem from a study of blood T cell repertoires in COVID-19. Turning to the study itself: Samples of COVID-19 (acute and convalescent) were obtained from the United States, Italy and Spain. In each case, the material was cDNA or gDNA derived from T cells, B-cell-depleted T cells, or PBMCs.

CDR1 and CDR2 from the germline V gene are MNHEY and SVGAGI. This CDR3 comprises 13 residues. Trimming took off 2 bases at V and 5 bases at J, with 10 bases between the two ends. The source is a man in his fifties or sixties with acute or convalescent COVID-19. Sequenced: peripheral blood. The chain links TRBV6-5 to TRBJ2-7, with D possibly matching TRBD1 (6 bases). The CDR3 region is CASSYRGFDEQYF. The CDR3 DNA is TGTGCCAGCAGTTACAGGGGGTTCGACGAGCAGTACTTC.